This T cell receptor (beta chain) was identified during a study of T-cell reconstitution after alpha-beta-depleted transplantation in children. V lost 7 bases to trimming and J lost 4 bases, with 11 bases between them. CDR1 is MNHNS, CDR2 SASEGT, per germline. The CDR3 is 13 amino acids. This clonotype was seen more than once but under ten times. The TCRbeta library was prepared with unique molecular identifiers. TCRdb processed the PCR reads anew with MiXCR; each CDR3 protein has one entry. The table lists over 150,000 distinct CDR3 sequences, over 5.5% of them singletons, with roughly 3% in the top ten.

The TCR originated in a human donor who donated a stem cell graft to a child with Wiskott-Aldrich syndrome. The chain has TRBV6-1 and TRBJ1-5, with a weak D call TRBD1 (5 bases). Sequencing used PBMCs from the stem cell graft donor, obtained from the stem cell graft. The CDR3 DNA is TGTGCCAGCAAACAGAGGGGTAATCAGCCCCAGCATTTT. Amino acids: CASKQRGNQPQHF.